These 7 T cell receptor beta chains were sequenced from one sample in a study of OX40 agonist ivuxolimab in advanced cancers. Produced via immunoSEQ multiplex PCR; TCRdb's table is partial and in-frame only. The sample includes tens of thousands of clones, 82% of them seen just once. Source: CD4+ or CD8+ T cells sorted from blood, taken in a trial of the OX40 agonist ivuxolimab. The receptors were sampled from an adult with an advanced solid tumor such as melanoma, head and neck, liver or kidney cancer.

The chain employs TRBV28 and TRBJ1-3; D remains unclear. CDR3 length: 16 amino acids. Trimming took 6 bases from V and 0 from J, leaving 15 bases between them. CDR1 and CDR2 (germline): MDHEN, SYDVKM. CDR3 loop: CASSPPLMFSGNTIYF. CDR3 coding DNA: TGTGCCAGCAGCCCTCCCCTGATGTTCTCTGGAAACACCATATATTTT.

The V and J genes are TRBV7-9 and TRBJ2-5; TRBD1 might be the D (5 bases). CDR1 SEHNR and CDR2 FQNEAQ come from the germline V gene (reference sequence). With 1 base removed from V and 1 base from J, the gap between germline ends came to 10 bases. This CDR3 contains 15 residues. This CDR3 is CASSLVQGSQETQYF. CDR3 nucleotide sequence: TGTGCCAGCAGCTTAGTTCAGGGCAGCCAAGAGACCCAGTACTTC.

The table lists this clone with a few counts. V usage is TRBV6-6 and J usage is TRBJ2-2, with a tentative D call TRBD1 (6 bases). The CDR3 is 14 amino acids. V dropped 7 bases and J dropped 4 bases, with 13 bases sitting between them. CDR1 and CDR2 from the germline V gene are MNHNY and SVGAGI (reference sequence). The CDR3 region has the DNA TGTGCCAGCACCCTGCCAGGGGCCACCGGGGAGCTGTTTTTT. Its protein is CASTLPGATGELFF.

The chain recombines TRBV6-5 with TRBJ1-1; D not certain. The germline CDR1 and CDR2 sequences are MNHEY and SVGAGI. This CDR3 comprises 11 residues. V was clipped by 1 base and J by 10 bases, with 7 bases between them. DNA of the CDR3: TGTGCCAGCAGTTACTATGGTGGAGCTTTCTTT. Translation gives CASSYYGGAFF.

The rearrangement links TRBV6-1 to TRBJ2-7; 7 bases match TRBD1. The CDR3 totals 13 residues. The junction had 7 bases not matched to a gene; V was cut back by 8 bases and J by 3 bases. CDR1 and CDR2 from the germline V gene are MNHNS and SASEGT. The CDR3: CASGGRQGYEQYF. As DNA, the CDR3 is TGTGCCAGCGGGGGCCGACAGGGCTACGAGCAGTACTTC.

The chain has TRBV19 and TRBJ1-2, with 7 bases matching TRBD1. From germline, CDR1 is LNHDA and CDR2 SQIVND (reference sequence). CDR3 length equals 14 residues. The V segment lost 6 bases and the J segment 0 bases; nucleotides outside the gene matches: 4. The chain's CDR3 is CASRGTDPNYGYTF. CDR3 coding DNA: TGTGCCAGTAGAGGGACAGATCCTAACTATGGCTACACCTTC.

V gene TRBV5-1 combines with J gene TRBJ1-1, with D maybe TRBD1 (5 bases). Germline CDR1 SGHRS, CDR2 YFSETQ. The CDR3 runs 15 residues. Deletions cut 0 bases from V and 0 bases from J, with 9 bases between. The CDR3 region is CASSLVGGLNTEAFF. In nucleotides, the CDR3 is TGCGCCAGCAGCTTGGTCGGGGGGTTGAACACTGAAGCTTTCTTT.